This T cell receptor (beta chain) was profiled in a study of T cells expressing NK-cell markers. Following a re-call of the 5' RACE reads, TCRdb has one entry per CDR3 protein and lacks DNA. The sample is made up of under 500,000 distinct CDR3 sequences, and the top ten hold 7.3% of it. Germline-derived CDR1 and CDR2 are DFQATT and SNEGSKA (reference sequence). The CDR3 loop spans 16 amino acids. The receptor's source is a woman between 18 and 69 years old in good health. The V and J genes are TRBV20-1 and TRBJ2-1; the D call from TCRdb, TRBD2, cannot be confirmed without DNA. The sample was blood T cells: a sorted CD56 or NKG2C T cell subset, CD4+ or CD8+ T cells, or bulk PBMC T cells (not recorded which). The CDR3 reads CSARDGSGRVSNEQFF.